The next 9 T cell receptor beta chains were all read from a single sample in a study of T cell responses to AZD1222 COVID-19 vaccine (dated by TCRdb to 2020 to 2022). This sample's time point label indicates: baseline before first vaccination. Library construction relied on the immunoSEQ multiplex PCR assay. TCRdb obtained this table from immuneACCESS and retained in-frame rearrangements with V and J assigned. These tables miss some clones; where compared with another copy, unresolved V genes account for less than half of the shortfall, and the remainder is unexplained. The sample data list 130,000 to 150,000 clones, and around 92% of these were observed just once. About 1.9% of the sample comes from the top ten. Sample: peripheral blood, taken on day 0 of AZD1222 vaccination. The source of these receptors is an adult in good health.

The chain joins TRBV30 to TRBJ1-2, with 11 bases fitting TRBD1. The CDR3 contains 14 residues. With V trimmed by 3 bases and J by 8 bases, 8 bases remained unmatched. CDR1 is GTSNPN, CDR2 SVGIG, per germline (reference sequence). CDR3 nucleotides: TGTGCCTGGAGCGGAGGACAGGGGGCATCAGGCTACACCTTC. This translates into CAWSGGQGASGYTF. The complete variable domain, with remaining parts taken from reference TRBV30 and TRBJ1-2, reads SQTIHQWPATLVQPVGSPLSLECTVEGTSNPNLYWYRQAAGRGLQLLFYSVGIGQISSEVPQNLSASRPQDRQFILSSKKLLLSDSGFYLCAWSGGQGASGYTFGSGTRLTVV.

This chain links TRBV10-2 with TRBJ2-7; the match to TRBD2 covers 8 bases. CDR3 length: 15 residues. The trim removed 3 bases at V and 0 bases at J, leaving 4 bases unmatched. Germline V gives CDR1 WSHSY, CDR2 SAAADI. Here the CDR3 reads CASSDGGALSYEQYF. In DNA form, the CDR3 reads TGCGCCAGCAGTGACGGGGGGGCCCTCTCCTACGAGCAGTACTTC.

The gene calls are TRBV7-9 and TRBJ1-6; the match to TRBD1 covers 7 bases. Looked up from germline, CDR1 is SEHNR and CDR2 is FQNEAQ (reference sequence). V gave up 5 bases and J gave up 0 bases; unmatched junction bases: 4. This CDR3 is built from 16 residues. The CDR3 is CASSPGDSSYNSPLHF. CDR3 sequence (DNA): TGTGCCAGCAGCCCCGGGGACAGCTCCTATAATTCACCCCTCCACTTT.

V is TRBV11-2 and J is TRBJ1-1; D unresolved. In germline, CDR1 is SGHAT, CDR2 FQNNGV. V lost 1 base and J 4 bases, leaving 7 bases between the germline ends. The CDR3 contains 13 residues. CDR3 nucleotide sequence: TGTGCCAGCAGCTTAGCCCACACCACTGAAGCTTTCTTT. Translation: CASSLAHTTEAFF.

The chain employs TRBV4-3 and TRBJ1-4; 7 nucleotides line up with TRBD1. The CDR3 covers 16 residues. CDR1 and CDR2 (germline): LGHNA, YSLEER. V lost 4 bases and J lost 8; bases outside the gene matches: 13. CDR3 in DNA: TGCGCCAGCAGCCGATCATGGGACAGCCTTCGAGAAAAACTGTTTTTT. Its protein is CASSRSWDSLREKLFF.

This rearrangement joins TRBV13 to TRBJ1-3; D is possibly TRBD1 (5 bases). The CDR3 length is 15 residues. In germline, CDR1 is PRHDT, CDR2 FYEKMQ (reference sequence). Trimming removed 3 bases at V and 4 bases at J, with 13 bases between. The DNA of the CDR3 is TGTGCCAGCAGCTTCTCGGGGGTCCCGGGAAACACCATATATTTT. Translating it yields CASSFSGVPGNTIYF. Variable domain in full (rest from reference TRBV13 and TRBJ1-3): AAGVIQSPRHLIKEKRETATLKCYPIPRHDTVYWYQQGPGQDPQFLISFYEKMQSDKGSIPDRFSAQQFSDYHSELNMSSLELGDSALYFCASSFSGVPGNTIYFGEGSWLTVV.

The table lists this clone with a few counts. V is TRBV6-5 and J is TRBJ1-1; TRBD1 is a possible D gene (6 bases). Germline V gives CDR1 MNHEY, CDR2 SVGAGI. The V gene lost 7 bases and the J gene lost 5 bases, with 14 bases spanning the gap. The CDR3 contains 13 residues. The CDR3 DNA follows: TGTGCCAGCACAGCGGACAGATTGACTGAAGCTTTCTTT. The encoded protein is CASTADRLTEAFF.

The chain combines TRBV4-3 with TRBJ2-3; weak D call: TRBD1 (6 bases). This CDR3 contains 19 residues. Germline V gives CDR1 LGHNA, CDR2 YSLEER. Trimming shortened V by 1 base and J by 4 bases, and 24 bases separated the two germline ends. Here the CDR3 reads CASSQVLIENDRRPDTQYF. In DNA, the CDR3 is TGCGCCAGCAGCCAAGTTTTAATCGAAAACGACAGGAGGCCAGATACGCAGTATTTT.

This chain joins TRBV5-4 and TRBJ2-7; D gene unclear. This CDR3 is built from 13 residues. V was shortened by 4 bases and J by 3 bases, with 11 bases between the two germline ends. The germline CDR1 and CDR2 sequences are SGHNT and YYREEE (reference sequence). CDR3 in amino acids: CASSPGSFYEQYF. As DNA, the CDR3 is TGTGCCAGCAGCCCCGGGTCCTTCTACGAGCAGTACTTC.